The 30 T cell receptor beta chains listed next were all sequenced from one sample in a study of shared clonotypes between healthy human individuals. Using immunoSEQ multiplex PCR, the repertoire was profiled, and TCRdb retains in-frame clones only, with some absent. The sample consists of some 2.1 million clones, approximately 95% of them appearing once. Sequenced sample: naive CD4+ T cells sorted from blood. Subset noted: CD45RA+ positively selected. The origin of the receptors is a man between 18 and 29 years old in good health.

This clone appeared once. CDR3 DNA sequence: TGTGCCAGCAGAGAGAGCGGGGGGCCAAACAATGAGCAGTTCTTC. It encodes CASRESGGPNNEQFF. The chain employs TRBV2 and TRBJ2-1; 9 nucleotides agree with TRBD2. With 6 bases clipped from V and 5 bases from J, the junction kept 8 bases outside the gene matches. Germline-derived CDR1 and CDR2 are SNHLY and FYNNEI. The CDR3 is made up of 15 amino acids.

The chain recombines TRBV6-5 with TRBJ1-6; 7 bases match TRBD1. V lost 6 bases, J lost 10 bases, and 12 bases stayed unmatched. This CDR3 comprises 15 residues. The germline CDR1 and CDR2 sequences are MNHEY and SVGAGI. CDR3 sequence: CASSGTPGGNSPLHF. The DNA for the CDR3 is TGTGCCAGCAGCGGAACTCCAGGGGGAAACTCACCCCTCCACTTT.

As concerns this clone: Other DNA sequences of this sample code for an identical CDR3. The CDR3 bases are TGTGCCAGCAGCGTTGGTCCCAGCAATCAGCCCCAGCATTTT. It specifies CASSVGPSNQPQHF. The chain combines TRBV9 with TRBJ1-5; D not resolved. The germline V gene has CDR1 SGDLS and CDR2 YYNGEE. The CDR3 loop spans 14 amino acids. Trimming removed 2 bases at V and 1 base at J, with 7 bases between.

On this clone itself: The identical CDR3 is also encoded by other nucleotide sequences in the sample. The gene calls are TRBV30 and TRBJ1-3; D unclear. The V gene lost 0 bases and the J gene lost 1 base, with 4 bases spanning the gap. CDR3 length: 13 amino acids. Germline-derived CDR1 and CDR2 are GTSNPN and SVGIG (reference sequence). The CDR3 bases are TGTGCCTGGAGTGTGAGTTCTGGAAACACCATATATTTT. Translation: CAWSVSSGNTIYF.

This clone was counted once. The gene calls are TRBV5-6 and TRBJ2-1; 7 bases fit TRBD2. The germline CDR1 and CDR2 sequences are SGHDT and YYEEEE. J lost 8 bases, V lost 8 bases, and 13 bases had no gene match. The CDR3 has 14 amino acids. The CDR3, as DNA: TGTGCCAGTGGCCAGGGACTATGGGGCCATGAGCAGTTCTTC. Its translation is CASGQGLWGHEQFF.

The chain uses TRBV30 and TRBJ1-1; no reliable D call. Trimming removed 1 base from V and 1 base from J, with 7 bases in between. CDR3 length: 13 amino acids. Germline lookup yields CDR1 GTSNPN and CDR2 SVGIG (reference sequence). The CDR3 DNA reads TGTGCCTGGAGTGGGATCTCGAACACTGAAGCTTTCTTT. The encoded protein is CAWSGISNTEAFF.

The chain uses TRBV5-1 and TRBJ2-7; 7 bases line up with TRBD1. Germline V gene data show CDR1 as SGHRS and CDR2 as YFSETQ. CDR3 length equals 15 residues. Trimming took 0 bases from V and 4 from J; bases not matched to a gene: 7. DNA for the CDR3: TGCGCCAGCAGCTTGGGACAGGGAAATAGGTACGAGCAGTACTTC. It is translated as CASSLGQGNRYEQYF.

CDR3 bases: TGCGCCAGCAGCTTGGATCCCAGGGGAGGGGAGCAGTACTTC. It codes for CASSLDPRGGEQYF. This sequence joins TRBV5-1 and TRBJ2-7, with TRBD2 as a possible D gene (7 bases). Trimming cost V 0 bases and J 7 bases, with 14 bases left between them. CDR1 SGHRS and CDR2 YFSETQ come from the germline V gene. The CDR3 contains 14 residues. The full variable domain, completed using reference TRBV5-1 and TRBJ2-7, is KAGVTQTPRYLIKTRGQQVTLSCSPISGHRSVSWYQQTPGQGLQFLFEYFSETQRNKGNFPGRFSGRQFSNSRSEMNVSTLELGDSALYLCASSLDPRGGEQYFGPGTRLTVT.

This chain uses TRBV7-9 with TRBJ2-1; 11 bases agree with TRBD1. V lost 4 bases, J lost 7 bases, and 12 bases stayed unmatched. Germline CDR1 reads SEHNR; CDR2 reads FQNEAQ (reference sequence). This CDR3 comprises 17 residues. The CDR3 sequence: CASSSWTGGALMNEQFF. CDR3 bases: TGTGCCAGCAGCTCTTGGACAGGGGGCGCGTTAATGAATGAGCAGTTCTTC.

The chain employs TRBV18 and TRBJ1-6; D gene unclear. This CDR3 comprises 14 residues. Germline CDR1 and CDR2: KGHSH and LQKENI. V lost 2 bases to trimming and J lost 10 bases, with 12 bases between them. CDR3 region: CASSPNSGDSPLHF. For the CDR3, the DNA is TGTGCCAGCTCACCAAATTCGGGTGACTCACCCCTCCACTTT.

The chain employs TRBV6-1 and TRBJ1-2; TRBD1 is a possible D gene (5 bases). The CDR3 consists of 13 residues. CDR1 and CDR2 from the germline V gene are MNHNS and SASEGT. The V and J ends lost 2 bases and 5 bases respectively, with 9 bases between them. CDR3 nucleotides: TGTGCCAGCAGTGAATCGGGGGAATATGGCTACACCTTC. Encoded protein: CASSESGEYGYTF.

In the case of this clone: Different DNA sequences within this sample yield the same CDR3. This rearrangement joins TRBV18 to TRBJ1-6; 9 bases are shared with TRBD1. This CDR3 comprises 15 residues. V lost 0 bases, J lost 6 bases, and 0 bases stayed unmatched. CDR1 is KGHSH and CDR2 is LQKENI in the germline V gene. CDR3 amino acids: CASSPPTGGNSPLHF. DNA for the CDR3: TGTGCCAGCTCACCACCGACAGGGGGTAATTCACCCCTCCACTTT.

This sequence joins TRBV28 and TRBJ2-5; 8 bases are a match to TRBD1. The V gene end was trimmed by 8 bases and the J gene end by 4 bases; junction bases not matched to a gene: 15. The CDR3 sequence is 16 residues long. Germline CDR1 reads MDHEN; CDR2 reads SYDVKM. CDR3 nucleotides: TGTGCCAGCCGCCCCGGCAGGGGGCCTTCCCGAGAGACCCAGTACTTC. Protein sequence: CASRPGRGPSRETQYF. The variable domain in full, completed from reference TRBV28 and TRBJ2-5, reads DVKVTQSSRYLVKRTGEKVFLECVQDMDHENMFWYRQDPGLGLRLIYFSYDVKMKEKGDIPEGYSVSREKKERFSLILESASTNQTSMYLCASRPGRGPSRETQYFGPGTRLLVL.

The V and J genes are TRBV6-5 and TRBJ1-1; no firm D call. Deletions cut 6 bases from V and 1 base from J, with 9 bases between. Germline CDR1 MNHEY, CDR2 SVGAGI. The CDR3 has 13 amino acids. Here the CDR3 reads CASRYARNTEAFF. The DNA of the CDR3 is TGTGCCAGCAGATACGCCCGGAACACTGAAGCTTTCTTT.

This clone occurred once. The V and J genes are TRBV7-2 and TRBJ2-1; 8 nucleotides line up with TRBD1. The CDR3 has 14 residues. V dropped 6 bases and J dropped 5; count of bases not matched to a gene: 6. Germline assignment: CDR1 SGHTA and CDR2 FQGNSA. CDR3 sequence reads: CASSRQGSHNEQFF. The CDR3 bases are TGTGCCAGCAGTCGACAGGGGTCACACAATGAGCAGTTCTTC.

This chain joins TRBV5-4 and TRBJ2-7, with TRBD1 identical over 10 bases. Germline CDR1 and CDR2: SGHNT and YYREEE (reference sequence). The junction had 13 bases not matched to a gene; V was cut back by 4 bases and J by 3 bases. CDR3 length: 17 residues. DNA of the CDR3: TGTGCCAGCAGCCAGGGGACAGGGGCCCCCGGGAGCTACGAGCAGTACTTC. Translating it yields CASSQGTGAPGSYEQYF.

V is TRBV7-9 and J is TRBJ2-1, with D perhaps TRBD2 (6 bases). Germline lookup yields CDR1 SEHNR and CDR2 FQNEAQ (reference sequence). This CDR3 is 15 amino acids long. The V and J ends lost 5 bases and 6 bases respectively, with 17 bases between them. CDR3 sequence reads: CASSRLRDFSNEQFF. The CDR3 DNA is TGTGCCAGCAGCCGCCTCCGGGACTTTAGCAATGAGCAGTTCTTC.

The CDR3 is CASSQGDGYGYTF. The CDR3 region has the DNA TGTGCCAGCAGCCAGGGAGACGGCTATGGCTACACCTTC. This chain connects TRBV7-9 to TRBJ1-2, with D possibly TRBD1 on 5 matching bases. The CDR3 extends over 13 amino acids. The germline V and J ends were trimmed by 5 bases and 4 bases, with 11 bases remaining between them. Germline lookup yields CDR1 SEHNR and CDR2 FQNEAQ (reference sequence).

The gene calls are TRBV21-1 and TRBJ1-5. TRBV21-1 has pseudogene status. The CDR3 sequence is 14 residues long. This CDR3 reads CASLREATNQPQHF. The DNA of the CDR3 is TGTGCCAGTCTCAGGGAGGCGACCAATCAGCCCCAGCATTTT.

Comment on this clone: The sample holds other DNA sequences that translate to the same CDR3. This sequence joins TRBV5-1 and TRBJ1-2; D is possibly TRBD1 (5 bases). CDR3 length: 13 residues. V was trimmed by 4 bases and J by 2 bases, leaving 9 bases between them. Looked up from germline, CDR1 is SGHRS and CDR2 is YFSETQ. This CDR3 reads CASSPGTNYGYTF. The CDR3, as DNA: TGCGCCAGCAGCCCCGGGACGAACTATGGCTACACCTTC.

The chain couples TRBV30 to TRBJ1-1, with TRBD1 as a possible D gene (6 bases). CDR1 and CDR2 from the germline V gene are GTSNPN and SVGIG (reference sequence). Between the trimmed V and J ends, which lost 3 bases and 3 bases, there was a span of 11 bases. CDR3 size: 13 residues. The CDR3 sequence is CAWRQGPDTEAFF. CDR3 nucleotides: TGTGCCTGGAGACAGGGTCCGGACACTGAAGCTTTCTTT.

Concerning this clone itself: Other nucleotide sequences in the sample specify the same CDR3. The genes are TRBV6-5 and TRBJ2-7; 8 nucleotides align to TRBD2. From germline, CDR1 is MNHEY and CDR2 SVGAGI. CDR3 size: 15 residues. Unmatched junction bases numbered 7, after V lost 1 base and J lost 5 bases. The CDR3 protein is CASSYLASGSHEQYF. The CDR3 DNA is TGTGCCAGCAGTTACTTGGCTAGCGGGTCTCACGAGCAGTACTTC.

The chain couples TRBV7-2 to TRBJ1-6, with D perhaps matching TRBD1 (5 bases). V was shortened by 5 bases and J by 7 bases, with 18 bases between the two germline ends. The CDR3 contains 16 residues. Germline CDR1 SGHTA, CDR2 FQGNSA. The chain's CDR3 is CASSPEGTFGNSPLHF. The CDR3 DNA sequence: TGTGCCAGCAGCCCCGAGGGGACTTTCGGGAATTCACCCCTCCACTTT.

The rearrangement uses TRBV6-1 and TRBJ2-7; TRBD1 is a possible D gene (6 bases). The germline V and J ends were trimmed by 1 base and 4 bases, with 11 bases remaining between them. The germline V gene has CDR1 MNHNS and CDR2 SASEGT. This CDR3 is built from 14 residues. CDR3 nucleotides: TGTGCCAGCAGTGAAGTTGGCAGGGGATACGAGCAGTACTTC. Its translation is CASSEVGRGYEQYF.

The chain carries TRBV9 and TRBJ2-5; the D is unclear. Trimming pared 0 bases from V and 0 bases from J, leaving 12 bases between. Looked up from germline, CDR1 is SGDLS and CDR2 is YYNGEE. The length of the CDR3 is 16 residues. The CDR3 bases are TGTGCCAGCAGCGTAGGTAGCAGGTCTTACCAAGAGACCCAGTACTTC. Translated: CASSVGSRSYQETQYF.

This clone was picked up one time. The CDR3 protein is CASSVGIAGGPEEQFF. CDR3 coding DNA: TGTGCCAGCAGCGTTGGAATAGCGGGGGGGCCTGAAGAGCAGTTCTTC. The rearrangement links TRBV9 to TRBJ2-1; TRBD2 matches at 11 bases. In germline, CDR1 is SGDLS, CDR2 YYNGEE. The length of the CDR3 is 16 residues. Trimming removed 2 bases from V and 10 bases from J; junction bases left unmatched: 11.

The chain has TRBV2 and TRBJ1-1; TRBD1 might be the D (5 bases). Trimming left V 5 bases short and J 3 bases short, with 16 bases between. The CDR3 runs to 15 residues. CDR1 is SNHLY and CDR2 is FYNNEI in the germline V gene. In DNA, the CDR3 is TGTGCCAGCAGTAACAAAGGAGGGGCCTACACTGAAGCTTTCTTT. Protein product: CASSNKGGAYTEAFF.

The chain couples TRBV6-5 to TRBJ2-7, with D possibly being TRBD1 or TRBD2 (6 bases each). Trimming pared 0 bases from V and 0 bases from J, leaving 12 bases between. This CDR3 comprises 16 residues. CDR1 is MNHEY, CDR2 SVGAGI, per germline. This CDR3 is CASSYSGGQSSYEQYF. The CDR3 DNA sequence: TGTGCCAGCAGTTACTCGGGGGGCCAAAGCTCCTACGAGCAGTACTTC.

The chain uses TRBV2 and TRBJ1-2, with D maybe TRBD1 (5 bases). Germline assignment: CDR1 SNHLY and CDR2 FYNNEI. The V end lost 3 bases, the J end lost 6 bases, and 17 bases lay between the germline ends. CDR3 size: 15 residues. Written as DNA, the CDR3 is TGTGCCAGCAGTGAGCGCGGGGGAGTTGGAAATGGCTACACCTTC. Protein product: CASSERGGVGNGYTF.

On this clone itself: The sample contains more than one DNA sequence encoding this CDR3. CDR3 protein: CASRGGRGETQYF. In nucleotides, the CDR3 is TGTGCCAGCAGGGGTGGGCGTGGGGAGACCCAGTACTTC. The chain carries TRBV6-5 and TRBJ2-5; D ambiguous. Germline CDR1 is MNHEY and CDR2 is SVGAGI. CDR3 length: 13 amino acids. V shed 6 bases and J shed 5 bases, with 13 bases lying between them.